The 23 T cell receptor beta chains below were found in one sample sequenced in a study of T cell responses to AZD1222 COVID-19 vaccine. Generated by immunoSEQ multiplex PCR, the TCRdb table keeps only in-frame clones and is missing some. Of around 140,000 clones in the sample, less than 95% were seen once. The specimen comprised peripheral blood, sampled on day 0 of AZD1222 vaccination. The receptors shown here come from an adult in good health.

The rearrangement joins TRBV6-5 to TRBJ1-6, with 10 bases lining up with TRBD1. The CDR3 is made up of 13 amino acids. With V trimmed by 5 bases and J by 14 bases, 6 bases remained unmatched. Germline CDR1 is MNHEY and CDR2 is SVGAGI. Written as DNA, the CDR3 is TGTGCCAGCAGTCCCGGGACAGGGGCGACCCTCCACTTT. It specifies CASSPGTGATLHF.

In this sample, this clone turned up a few times. The CDR3 DNA is TGTGCCAGCAGCAGCGGACTAGGGGCGAACACCGGGGAGCTGTTTTTT. Translating gives CASSSGLGANTGELFF. The V call is TRBV5-6, the J call TRBJ2-2; 7 bases align to TRBD2. The CDR3 covers 16 residues. Losses at the gene ends were 4 bases for V and 0 bases for J; bases not matched to a gene: 6. Per the germline V gene, CDR1 is SGHDT and CDR2 is YYEEEE.

The rearrangement links TRBV19 to TRBJ1-5, with D possibly matching TRBD1 (6 bases). Deletions cut 8 bases from V and 15 bases from J, with 23 bases between. CDR3 length: 13 residues. CDR1 LNHDA and CDR2 SQIVND come from the germline V gene (reference sequence). The CDR3 here is CASSDRSFGAGHF. CDR3 bases: TGTGCCAGTTCAGACAGGTCCTTTGGTGCCGGGCATTTT.

The CDR3 reads CASSTLTGQGTQYF. CDR3 nucleotide sequence: TGTGCCAGCAGTACCTTGACAGGGCAGGGGACGCAGTATTTT. The genes are TRBV28 and TRBJ2-3; 7 nucleotides line up with TRBD1. This CDR3 has 14 residues. V lost 5 bases and J lost 9; bases outside the gene matches: 11. Germline-derived CDR1 and CDR2 are MDHEN and SYDVKM.

This chain connects TRBV5-1 to TRBJ2-2; no definite D call. CDR3 length: 14 amino acids. Between the trimmed V and J ends, which lost 0 bases and 5 bases, there was a span of 8 bases. Germline V gene sequence: CDR1 SGHRS, CDR2 YFSETQ. CDR3 residues: CASSLGSVTGELFF. In DNA, the CDR3 is TGCGCCAGCAGCTTGGGATCCGTTACCGGGGAGCTGTTTTTT. Full variable domain (remainder filled in from reference TRBV5-1 and TRBJ2-2): KAGVTQTPRYLIKTRGQQVTLSCSPISGHRSVSWYQQTPGQGLQFLFEYFSETQRNKGNFPGRFSGRQFSNSRSEMNVSTLELGDSALYLCASSLGSVTGELFFGEGSRLTVL.

The rearrangement links TRBV6-2 or TRBV6-3 to TRBJ2-2; the D is unclear. The V end was cut by 5 bases, the J end by 6 bases, with 7 bases between. This CDR3 contains 12 residues. Germline V gene lookup returns CDR1 MNHEY and CDR2 SVGEGT. CDR3 protein: CASSGRAGELFF. CDR3 sequence (DNA): TGTGCCAGCAGTGGTCGGGCCGGGGAGCTGTTTTTT.

The V gene is TRBV10-1, the J gene TRBJ2-3; D unresolved. Germline CDR1 is WNHNN and CDR2 is SYGVQD (reference sequence). V shed 1 base and J shed 6 bases, with 11 bases lying between them. CDR3 size: 14 residues. CDR3 sequence reads: CASSELDFRDTQYF. CDR3 in DNA: TGCGCCAGCAGTGAGTTGGATTTCCGGGATACGCAGTATTTT.

The V call is TRBV11-2, the J call TRBJ2-3, with 9 bases that match TRBD1. V shed 5 bases and J 1 base; nucleotides not matched to a gene: 10. The CDR3 has 17 residues. CDR1 and CDR2 from the germline V gene are SGHAT and FQNNGV. In DNA, the CDR3 is TGTGCCAGCAGCCACCTCCACAGGGGGCCGGGCACAGATACGCAGTATTTT. It translates to CASSHLHRGPGTDTQYF.

This rearrangement joins TRBV21-1 to TRBJ1-2. TRBV21-1 is reported as a pseudogene. This CDR3 region has 13 residues. The CDR3 region is CASSKGRAYGYTF. The CDR3 DNA reads as TGTGCCAGCAGCAAGGGTCGGGCCTATGGCTACACCTTC.

V usage is TRBV29-1 and J usage is TRBJ1-5; D is possibly TRBD1 (6 bases). Trimming cost V 4 bases and J 8 bases, with 15 bases left between them. The CDR3 covers 13 residues. CDR1 is SQVTM and CDR2 is ANQGSEA in the germline V gene. The CDR3, as DNA: TGCAGCGTTGGGGGGGTCAGGGGCGAGCCCCAGCATTTT. Amino acid sequence: CSVGGVRGEPQHF.

This chain links TRBV19 with TRBJ1-5; tentatively, D is TRBD1 (5 bases). The CDR3 is 13 amino acids. Per germline, CDR1 LNHDA and CDR2 SQIVND (reference sequence). The V end lost 5 bases, the J end lost 4 bases, and 9 bases lay between the germline ends. The CDR3 is CASSPGLNQPQHF. The CDR3, as DNA: TGTGCCAGTAGTCCAGGGTTAAATCAGCCCCAGCATTTT.

This chain joins TRBV29-1 and TRBJ2-3; weak D call: TRBD1 (5 bases). The CDR3 covers 13 residues. The germline gives CDR1 SQVTM, CDR2 ANQGSEA. The germline V and J ends were trimmed by 7 bases and 2 bases, with 13 bases remaining between them. Here the CDR3 reads CSANRQTTDTQYF. In DNA, the CDR3 is TGCAGCGCGAACCGACAGACCACAGATACGCAGTATTTT.

The gene calls are TRBV6-4 and TRBJ2-3; TRBD2 agrees at 7 bases. CDR3 length: 13 residues. Looked up from germline, CDR1 is MRHNA and CDR2 is SNTAGT. V shed 4 bases, J shed 5 bases, and the junction held 3 bases outside the gene matches. The CDR3 here is CASSARGGDTQYF. The CDR3 coding sequence is TGTGCCAGCAGTGCCCGCGGGGGAGATACGCAGTATTTT.

The rearrangement joins TRBV7-2 to TRBJ1-5; D may be TRBD1 (6 bases). This CDR3 spans 15 amino acids. V dropped 4 bases and J dropped 2 bases, with 12 bases sitting between them. In germline, CDR1 is SGHTA, CDR2 FQGNSA. The CDR3: CASSSTRGRNQPQHF. CDR3 nucleotide sequence: TGTGCCAGCAGCTCCACCCGGGGGCGCAATCAGCCCCAGCATTTT.

The J gene is TRBJ1-6, the V gene TRBV28, with 11 nucleotides matching TRBD1. Losses at the gene ends were 5 bases for V and 7 bases for J; bases not matched to a gene: 4. The CDR3 sequence is 15 residues long. Germline V CDR1 and CDR2: MDHEN, SYDVKM. This CDR3 reads CASSSWDRGNSPLHF. Here the CDR3 DNA reads TGTGCCAGCAGTAGCTGGGACAGGGGGAATTCACCCCTCCACTTT.

The CDR3 here is CSVRRTDTQYF. The CDR3 nucleotides read TGCAGCGTACGAAGGACAGATACGCAGTATTTT. The chain employs TRBV29-1 and TRBJ2-3; D remains ambiguous. V was pared by 6 bases and J by 3 bases, with 7 bases between. Germline V gene sequence: CDR1 SQVTM, CDR2 ANQGSEA. The CDR3 totals 11 residues.

As regards this clone: Because the CDR3's place on the DNA is in doubt, the DNA is left out and the CDR3 is given as listed by TCRdb. CDR3 residues: CASSVGTGATLTF. The chain couples TRBV7-3 to TRBJ1-2; the tabulated D call, TRBD1, remains unverified against the DNA. The germline gives CDR1 SGHTA, CDR2 FQGTGA. From its first to its last residue, the CDR3 has 13 amino acids.

This chain connects TRBV6-5 to TRBJ1-2, with 10 bases that match TRBD1. Trimming took 6 bases from V and 7 from J; bases not matched to a gene: 8. This CDR3 spans 14 amino acids. The germline CDR1 and CDR2 sequences are MNHEY and SVGAGI. CDR3 in DNA: TGTGCCAGCAGCCAGACAGGGGGCAGGGGTGGCTACACCTTC. Its protein product is CASSQTGGRGGYTF.

The chain is built from TRBV9 and TRBJ1-2; D is ambiguous. The V end lost 0 bases, the J end lost 0 bases, and 9 bases lay between the germline ends. Looked up from germline, CDR1 is SGDLS and CDR2 is YYNGEE. The CDR3 runs to 15 residues. The CDR3 DNA follows: TGTGCCAGCAGCGTAGGCAGCAGGACTAACTATGGCTACACCTTC. Translation: CASSVGSRTNYGYTF.

This clone was counted a few times. Other DNA sequences in this sample translate to the same CDR3. This chain connects TRBV6-5 to TRBJ1-1, with no clear D. This CDR3 is 15 amino acids long. The germline CDR1 and CDR2 sequences are MNHEY and SVGAGI. V lost 0 bases and J lost 0, with 8 bases in between. The CDR3 is CASSYSGTMNTEAFF. In nucleotides, the CDR3 is TGTGCCAGCAGTTACTCGGGCACTATGAACACTGAAGCTTTCTTT.

This chain connects TRBV11-2 to TRBJ2-1; D uncertain. The CDR3 contains 11 residues. V lost 1 base and J 8 bases, leaving 3 bases between the germline ends. The V gene's germline CDR1 is SGHAT and CDR2 FQNNGV. DNA of the CDR3: TGTGCCAGCAGCTTAGTCTATGAGCAGTTCTTC. Its translation: CASSLVYEQFF.

The genes are TRBV7-2 and TRBJ2-5; TRBD1 might be the D (7 bases). CDR1 and CDR2 from the germline V gene are SGHTA and FQGNSA. This CDR3 comprises 15 residues. The V gene lost 5 bases and the J gene lost 2 bases, with 15 bases spanning the gap. CDR3 nucleotide sequence: TGTGCCAGCAGCGTCGGGGGCAGGGGGCAAGAGACCCAGTACTTC. Residues: CASSVGGRGQETQYF.

The chain is built from TRBV9 and TRBJ1-2, with a tentative D call TRBD1 (5 bases). The CDR3 totals 14 residues. V lost 4 bases and J lost 4, with 14 bases in between. In germline, CDR1 is SGDLS, CDR2 YYNGEE. The CDR3 nucleotides read TGTGCCAGCAGCTCTGGAGACGGGACCTATGGCTACACCTTC. Residues: CASSSGDGTYGYTF.